These 18 T cell receptor beta chains came from one sample sequenced in a study of cytomegalovirus exposure and HLA in healthy donors. 13 Jbeta primers and 60 Vbeta primers were used for the PCR. Profiling relied on immunoSEQ multiplex PCR, and the TCRdb table lists in-frame clones only, not all of them. The sample table sets out roughly 120,000 clones. The sample was PBMCs. The receptors come from a man between 40 and 49 years old in good health and CMV-seronegative.

The V and J genes are TRBV7-8 and TRBJ2-1, with 9 bases that match TRBD2. Looked up from germline, CDR1 is SGHVS and CDR2 is FQNEAQ. This CDR3 is 15 amino acids long. Trimming cost V 3 bases and J 10 bases; bases outside gene matches: 10. CDR3 DNA sequence: TGTGCCAGCAGCTTTGAGGTAGCGGGAGACGGGGAGCAGTTCTTC. Residues: CASSFEVAGDGEQFF.

V is TRBV27 and J is TRBJ1-2; TRBD1 agrees at 7 bases. V gave up 5 bases and J gave up 5 bases; unmatched junction bases: 5. Germline V gene sequence: CDR1 MNHEY, CDR2 SMNVEV (reference sequence). The CDR3 extends over 13 amino acids. CDR3 sequence reads: CASSQIQGYGYTF. CDR3 sequence (DNA): TGTGCCAGCAGTCAAATACAGGGGTATGGCTACACCTTC.

The chain is built from TRBV7-2 and TRBJ2-2; 7 bases align to TRBD1. The CDR3 extends over 15 amino acids. From germline, CDR1 is SGHTA and CDR2 FQGNSA. V trimming: 7 bases; J trimming: 3 bases; junction bases outside the gene matches: 8. Here the CDR3 DNA reads TGTGCCAGCACCGATGGCAGGGGGTACACCGGGGAGCTGTTTTTT. Its translation: CASTDGRGYTGELFF.

The chain is built from TRBV6-5 and TRBJ2-7; a weak D match, TRBD2 (5 bases). Trimming removed 0 bases from V and 6 bases from J, with 6 bases in between. CDR3 length: 12 amino acids. Germline assignment: CDR1 MNHEY and CDR2 SVGAGI. The CDR3 reads CASSYSGVEQYF. CDR3 nucleotide sequence: TGTGCCAGCAGTTACTCCGGGGTCGAGCAGTACTTC.

The V gene is TRBV5-1, the J gene TRBJ2-5; maybe TRBD1 (6 bases). Germline lookup yields CDR1 SGHRS and CDR2 YFSETQ. Trimming took 0 bases from V and 1 from J, leaving 10 bases between them. The CDR3 has 15 amino acids. The chain's CDR3 is CASSLARGGQETQYF. CDR3 coding DNA: TGCGCCAGCAGCTTGGCCCGAGGGGGCCAAGAGACCCAGTACTTC.

V usage is TRBV6-1 and J usage is TRBJ1-5, with D possibly being TRBD1 (6 bases). The V and J ends lost 5 bases and 5 bases respectively, with 10 bases between them. The CDR3 consists of 13 residues. Germline CDR1 reads MNHNS; CDR2 reads SASEGT. The CDR3 DNA sequence: TGTGCCAGCAGTCCCGGGGGGCATCAGCCCCAGCATTTT. As protein: CASSPGGHQPQHF.

The rearrangement uses TRBV7-9 and TRBJ2-6, with a weak D call TRBD1 (6 bases). The CDR3 runs 18 residues. Germline CDR1 and CDR2: SEHNR and FQNEAQ (reference sequence). Trimming removed 4 bases at V and 0 bases at J, with 16 bases between. This chain's CDR3 is CASSSFGQLPSGANVLTF. The CDR3 nucleotides are TGTGCCAGCAGCTCCTTCGGACAGTTACCCTCTGGGGCCAACGTCCTGACTTTC.

The V and J genes are TRBV5-1 and TRBJ2-3, with 14 bases that match TRBD2. Germline CDR1 and CDR2: SGHRS and YFSETQ. The CDR3 totals 15 residues. The J segment lost 6 bases and the V segment lost 8 bases, leaving 8 bases of the junction unmatched. The CDR3 nucleotides read TGCGCCAGTAGCGGGACTAGCGGGAGCTGGGATACGCAGTATTTT. Protein sequence: CASSGTSGSWDTQYF.

The chain joins TRBV9 to TRBJ1-3; tentative D call: TRBD1 (6 bases). The V gene lost 4 bases and the J gene lost 1 base, with 12 bases spanning the gap. The CDR3 is 15 amino acids. Germline V lookup: CDR1 SGDLS, CDR2 YYNGEE. The CDR3 DNA sequence: TGTGCCAGCAGCCCCGACAGGCCATCTGGAAACACCATATATTTT. This gives the protein CASSPDRPSGNTIYF.

V usage is TRBV5-1 and J usage is TRBJ2-5; the D is unclear. CDR1 and CDR2 (germline): SGHRS, YFSETQ. CDR3 size: 12 residues. V shed 0 bases and J shed 2 bases, with 2 bases lying between them. The CDR3 bases are TGCGCCAGCAGCTTGGCGCAAGAGACCCAGTACTTC. Protein product: CASSLAQETQYF.

The chain employs TRBV5-4 and TRBJ2-5; possible D gene TRBD2, 6 bases. V lost 0 bases, J lost 2 bases, and 17 bases lay in between. CDR1 is SGHNT and CDR2 is YYREEE in the germline V gene (reference sequence). This CDR3 spans 17 amino acids. CDR3 sequence reads: CASSLAAGRKGQETQYF. DNA of the CDR3: TGTGCCAGCAGCTTGGCTGCGGGGCGTAAGGGGCAAGAGACCCAGTACTTC.

Here the CDR3 DNA reads TGTGCCAGCAGTGAAGGGTGGGACAGGAGGGACGGAGGCTACACCTTC. Translation gives CASSEGWDRRDGGYTF. This sequence joins TRBV6-1 and TRBJ1-2; 8 bases map to TRBD1. Trimming at V came to 1 base and at J to 8 bases, leaving 12 bases not matched to a gene. Germline CDR1 is MNHNS and CDR2 is SASEGT. This CDR3 has 16 residues.

Details on this clone: One junction end does not reproduce the germline sequence, and a read error may be involved. The V gene is TRBV27, the J gene TRBJ2-2, with TRBD1 identical over 8 bases. This CDR3 has 15 residues. Germline CDR1 is MNHEY and CDR2 is SMNVEV (reference sequence). The CDR3 here is CASSLSWTGLRELFF. CDR3 in DNA: TGTGCCAGCAGTCTATCGTGGACAGGGCTGAGGGAGCTGTTTTTT.

This chain connects TRBV27 to TRBJ1-5, with 7 bases aligning to TRBD1. Unmatched junction bases numbered 12, after V lost 4 bases and J lost 0 bases. Germline CDR1 MNHEY, CDR2 SMNVEV (reference sequence). The length of the CDR3 is 18 residues. CDR3 in DNA: TGTGCCAGCAGTTCCACGGGACAGCTGAGTTATAGCAATCAGCCCCAGCATTTT. Protein sequence: CASSSTGQLSYSNQPQHF.

The chain has TRBV29-1 and TRBJ1-1; a possible D gene is TRBD1 (5 bases). The CDR3 extends over 13 amino acids. In germline, CDR1 is SQVTM, CDR2 ANQGSEA. V gave up 6 bases and J gave up 0 bases, with 11 bases separating them. The CDR3 DNA is TGCAGCGTCAAAGGGGTGGTGAACACTGAAGCTTTCTTT. Protein: CSVKGVVNTEAFF.

V is TRBV7-2 and J is TRBJ2-3, with 7 bases matching TRBD1. V was clipped by 6 bases and J by 0 bases; unmatched bases: 0. From germline, CDR1 is SGHTA and CDR2 FQGNSA. The CDR3 loop spans 13 amino acids. The CDR3 coding sequence is TGTGCCAGCAGGGGACAGAGCACAGATACGCAGTATTTT. As protein: CASRGQSTDTQYF.

The chain uses TRBV12-5 and TRBJ2-7; 7 bases line up with TRBD1. Per the germline V gene, CDR1 is LGHNT and CDR2 is FRNRAP. Trimming cost V 1 base and J 6 bases; bases outside gene matches: 12. This CDR3 contains 16 residues. The CDR3 protein is CASGLDRQGIVVEQYF. CDR3 sequence (DNA): TGTGCTAGTGGTTTGGATAGACAGGGAATTGTGGTCGAGCAGTACTTC.

J is TRBJ2-7 and V is TRBV30; TRBD2 agrees at 7 bases. This CDR3 spans 12 amino acids. With 7 bases clipped from V and 1 base from J, the junction kept 4 bases outside the gene matches. The germline CDR1 and CDR2 sequences are GTSNPN and SVGIG (reference sequence). The CDR3 coding sequence is TGTGCCTTAGGACTAGTTTCCTACGAGCAGTACTTC. Its translation: CALGLVSYEQYF.